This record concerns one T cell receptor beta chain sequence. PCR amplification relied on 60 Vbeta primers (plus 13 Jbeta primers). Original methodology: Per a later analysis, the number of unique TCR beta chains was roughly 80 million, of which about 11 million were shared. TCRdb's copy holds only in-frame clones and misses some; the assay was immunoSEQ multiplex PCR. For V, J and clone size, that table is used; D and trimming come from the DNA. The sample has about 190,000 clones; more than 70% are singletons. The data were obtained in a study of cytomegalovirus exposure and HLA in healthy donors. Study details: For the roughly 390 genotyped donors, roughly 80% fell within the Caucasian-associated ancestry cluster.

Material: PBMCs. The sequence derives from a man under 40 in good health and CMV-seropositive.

The CDR3 sequence: CATTSGASQETQYF. CDR3 DNA: TGCGCCACTACTAGCGGGGCATCCCAAGAGACCCAGTACTTC. The gene calls are TRBV5-1 and TRBJ2-5, with TRBD2 identical over 10 bases. The V gene end was trimmed by 9 bases and the J gene end by 1 base; junction bases not matched to a gene: 6. The CDR3 is 14 residues long. Looked up from germline, CDR1 is SGHRS and CDR2 is YFSETQ. The variable domain in full, completed from reference TRBV5-1 and TRBJ2-5, reads KAGVTQTPRYLIKTRGQQVTLSCSPISGHRSVSWYQQTPGQGLQFLFEYFSETQRNKGNFPGRFSGRQFSNSRSEMNVSTLELGDSALYLCATTSGASQETQYFGPGTRLLVL.